The 9 T cell receptor beta chains presented below share a single source sample, sequenced in a study of blood T cell repertoires in COVID-19. Sequenced by immunoSEQ multiplex PCR; TCRdb stores in-frame clones only, minus some. The sample shows 80,000 or so clones, around 81% of them seen only once. Sequenced: peripheral blood. These receptors all stem from an elderly man with acute or convalescent COVID-19.

This sequence joins TRBV10-3 and TRBJ2-7; a possible D gene is TRBD1 (6 bases). Trimming left V 10 bases short and J 4 bases short, with 26 bases between. This CDR3 is built from 16 residues. Germline V gene sequence: CDR1 ENHRY, CDR2 SYGVKD. CDR3 sequence (DNA): TGTGCCACCCAAAAGGGGGTTTCAGGGATCAGATACGAGCAGTACTTC. Encoded protein: CATQKGVSGIRYEQYF.

This clone was seen a few times. The chain joins TRBV3-1 (or the pseudogene TRBV3-2) to TRBJ1-1, with TRBD1 matching 7 bases. This CDR3 has 13 amino acids. Germline CDR1 is LGHDT and CDR2 is YNNKEL (reference sequence). V lost 3 bases and J lost 6; bases outside the gene matches: 4. The DNA of the CDR3 is TGTGCCAGCAGCCATGTACAGGGGTCTGAAGCTTTCTTT. This translates into CASSHVQGSEAFF.

The V call is TRBV9, the J call TRBJ2-1; 7 bases align to TRBD2. V gave up 0 bases and J gave up 2 bases; unmatched junction bases: 5. The CDR3 has 16 residues. Per germline, CDR1 SGDLS and CDR2 YYNGEE. In DNA form, the CDR3 reads TGTGCCAGCAGCGTAGAGGCTAGCGGACCCTACAATGAGCAGTTCTTC. The encoded protein is CASSVEASGPYNEQFF.

This sequence joins TRBV9 and TRBJ1-5; TRBD1 might be the D (5 bases). Germline-derived CDR1 and CDR2 are SGDLS and YYNGEE. CDR3 length: 15 amino acids. The V gene lost 0 bases and the J gene lost 6 bases, with 13 bases spanning the gap. CDR3 bases: TGTGCCAGCAGCGTAGGGGGGGGATACGGTCAGCCCCAGCATTTT. Its protein is CASSVGGGYGQPQHF. Combining the CDR3 with reference TRBV9 and TRBJ1-5 gives the whole variable domain DSGVTQTPKHLITATGQRVTLRCSPRSGDLSVYWYQQSLDQGLQFLIQYYNGEERAKGNILERFSAQQFPDLHSELNLSSLELGDSALYFCASSVGGGYGQPQHFGDGTRLSIL.

In its sample, this clone was seen once. Other nucleotide sequences in the sample specify the same CDR3. This chain joins TRBV29-1 and TRBJ1-1, with D unclear. From germline, CDR1 is SQVTM and CDR2 ANQGSEA. This CDR3 comprises 12 residues. The DNA of the CDR3 is TGCAGTGCCGATCGGGGGAACACTGAAGCTTTCTTT. Protein sequence: CSADRGNTEAFF.

The chain links TRBV29-1 to TRBJ2-7; TRBD1 might be the D (7 bases). CDR1 and CDR2 (germline): SQVTM, ANQGSEA. The CDR3 has 12 amino acids. The germline V and J ends were trimmed by 7 bases and 1 base, with 11 bases remaining between them. Here the CDR3 reads CSAEGQSYEQYF. In nucleotides, the CDR3 is TGCAGCGCGGAGGGACAGTCCTACGAGCAGTACTTC.

J is TRBJ2-3 and V is TRBV7-9, with 9 bases matching TRBD2. CDR3 length: 18 amino acids. Per germline, CDR1 SEHNR and CDR2 FQNEAQ (reference sequence). V was pared by 5 bases and J by 0 bases, with 12 bases of the junction left unmatched. Here the CDR3 reads CASSDPGLADTSTDTQYF. The CDR3 nucleotides read TGTGCCAGCAGCGACCCGGGACTAGCTGACACTAGCACAGATACGCAGTATTTT.

J is TRBJ1-1 and V is TRBV5-1; D unresolved. Per the germline V gene, CDR1 is SGHRS and CDR2 is YFSETQ. The CDR3 is 13 residues long. Trimming took 1 base from V and 2 from J, leaving 6 bases between them. Here the CDR3 reads CASSLTVNTEAFF. In DNA, the CDR3 is TGCGCCAGCAGCTTGACAGTTAACACTGAAGCTTTCTTT.

The rearrangement uses TRBV7-3 and TRBJ2-7, with a possible D match to TRBD2 (6 bases). With 3 bases removed from V and 6 bases from J, the gap between germline ends came to 12 bases. CDR1 is SGHTA, CDR2 FQGTGA, per germline. This CDR3 comprises 13 residues. CDR3 residues: CASSLERSGEQYF. DNA for the CDR3: TGTGCCAGCAGCTTGGAGCGTAGCGGCGAGCAGTACTTC.